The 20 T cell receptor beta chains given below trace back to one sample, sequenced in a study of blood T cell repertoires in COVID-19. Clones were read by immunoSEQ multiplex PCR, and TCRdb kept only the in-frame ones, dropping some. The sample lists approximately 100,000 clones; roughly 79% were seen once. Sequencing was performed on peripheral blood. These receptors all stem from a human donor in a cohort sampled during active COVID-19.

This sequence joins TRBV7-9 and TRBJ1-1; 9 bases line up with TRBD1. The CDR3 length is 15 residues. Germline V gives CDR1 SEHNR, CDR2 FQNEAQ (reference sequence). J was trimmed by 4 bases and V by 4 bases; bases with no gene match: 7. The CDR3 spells CASSSTGGGGTEAFF. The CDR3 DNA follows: TGTGCCAGCAGCTCAACAGGGGGCGGCGGCACTGAAGCTTTCTTT.

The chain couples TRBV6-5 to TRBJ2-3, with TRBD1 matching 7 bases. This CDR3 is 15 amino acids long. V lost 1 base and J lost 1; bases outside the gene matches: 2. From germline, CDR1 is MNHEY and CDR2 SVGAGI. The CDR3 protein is CASSYYGQGTDTQYF. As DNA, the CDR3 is TGTGCCAGCAGTTACTATGGACAGGGCACAGATACGCAGTATTTT.

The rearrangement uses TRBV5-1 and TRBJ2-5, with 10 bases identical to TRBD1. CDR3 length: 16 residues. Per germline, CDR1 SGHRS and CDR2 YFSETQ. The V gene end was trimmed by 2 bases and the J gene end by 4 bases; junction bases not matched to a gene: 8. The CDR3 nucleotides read TGCGCCAGCAGCTTTGAAGGGACAGGGGTCGGAGAGACCCAGTACTTC. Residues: CASSFEGTGVGETQYF.

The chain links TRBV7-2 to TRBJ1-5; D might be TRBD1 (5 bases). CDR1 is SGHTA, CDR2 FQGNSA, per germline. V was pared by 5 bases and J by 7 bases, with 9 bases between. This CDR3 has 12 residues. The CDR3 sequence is CASSLGGQPQHF. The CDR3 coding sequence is TGTGCCAGCAGCCTGGGGGGGCAGCCCCAGCATTTT.

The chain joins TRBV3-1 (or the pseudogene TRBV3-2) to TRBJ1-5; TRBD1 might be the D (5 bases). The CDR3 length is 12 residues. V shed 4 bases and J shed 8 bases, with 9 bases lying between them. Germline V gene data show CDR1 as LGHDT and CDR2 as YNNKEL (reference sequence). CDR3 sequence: CASSPGGEPQHF. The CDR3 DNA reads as TGTGCCAGCAGCCCGGGGGGGGAGCCCCAGCATTTT.

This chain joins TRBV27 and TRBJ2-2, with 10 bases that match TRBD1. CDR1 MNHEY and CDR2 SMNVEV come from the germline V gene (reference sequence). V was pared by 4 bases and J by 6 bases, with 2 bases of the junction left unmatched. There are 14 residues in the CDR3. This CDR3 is CASSWGQGSGELFF. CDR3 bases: TGTGCCAGCAGTTGGGGACAGGGGTCCGGGGAGCTGTTTTTT.

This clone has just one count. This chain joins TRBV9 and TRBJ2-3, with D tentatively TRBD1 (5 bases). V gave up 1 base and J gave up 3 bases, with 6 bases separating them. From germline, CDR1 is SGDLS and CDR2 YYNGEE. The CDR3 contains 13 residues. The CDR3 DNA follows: TGTGCCAGCAGCGTACAGGGTACAGATACGCAGTATTTT. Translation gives CASSVQGTDTQYF.

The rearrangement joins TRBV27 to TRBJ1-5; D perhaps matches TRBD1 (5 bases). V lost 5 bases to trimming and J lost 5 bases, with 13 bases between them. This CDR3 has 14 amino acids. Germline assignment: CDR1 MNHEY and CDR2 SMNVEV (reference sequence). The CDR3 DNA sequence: TGTGCCAGCAGTCCTTACGGGGGGGATCAGCCCCAGCATTTT. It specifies CASSPYGGDQPQHF.

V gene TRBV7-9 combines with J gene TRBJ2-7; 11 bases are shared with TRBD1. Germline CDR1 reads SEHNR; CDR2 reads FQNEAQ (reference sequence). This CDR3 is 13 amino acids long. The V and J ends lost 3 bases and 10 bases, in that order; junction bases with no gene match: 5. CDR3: CASSFGDRGLQYF. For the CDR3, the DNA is TGTGCCAGCAGCTTCGGGGACAGGGGGTTACAGTACTTC.

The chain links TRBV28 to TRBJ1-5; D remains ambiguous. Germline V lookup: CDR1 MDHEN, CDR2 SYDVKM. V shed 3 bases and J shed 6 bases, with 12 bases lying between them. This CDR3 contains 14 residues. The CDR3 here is CASSLSRVIQPQHF. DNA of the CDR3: TGTGCCAGCAGTTTGTCGCGGGTTATTCAGCCCCAGCATTTT.

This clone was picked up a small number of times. The CDR3 DNA sequence: TGTGCCAGCAGCGCATACAGGGGGCGGCACTATGGCTACACCTTC. Amino acids: CASSAYRGRHYGYTF. The gene calls are TRBV11-1 and TRBJ1-2; 9 nucleotides agree with TRBD1. The CDR3 has 15 residues. Germline V gene lookup returns CDR1 SGHAT and CDR2 FQDESV (reference sequence). J lost 3 bases, V lost 5 bases, and 7 bases had no gene match.

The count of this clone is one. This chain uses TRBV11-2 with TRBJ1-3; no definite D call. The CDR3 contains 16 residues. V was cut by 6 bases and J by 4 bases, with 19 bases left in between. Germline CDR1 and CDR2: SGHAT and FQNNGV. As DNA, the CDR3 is TGTGCCAGCAGGCGCAACCGGGTATTGACGGGAAACACCATATATTTT. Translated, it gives CASRRNRVLTGNTIYF.

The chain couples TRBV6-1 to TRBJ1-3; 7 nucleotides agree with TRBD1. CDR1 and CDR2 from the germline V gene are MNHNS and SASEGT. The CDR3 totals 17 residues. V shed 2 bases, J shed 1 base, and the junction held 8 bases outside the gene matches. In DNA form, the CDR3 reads TGTGCCAGCAGTGAACACAGGGGTAGGGGGTCTGGAAACACCATATATTTT. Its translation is CASSEHRGRGSGNTIYF.

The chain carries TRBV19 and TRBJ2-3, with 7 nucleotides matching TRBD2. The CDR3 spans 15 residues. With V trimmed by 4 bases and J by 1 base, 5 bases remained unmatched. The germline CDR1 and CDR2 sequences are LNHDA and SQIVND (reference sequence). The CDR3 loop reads CASSKAAGGTDTQYF. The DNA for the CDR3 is TGTGCCAGTAGTAAGGCGGCGGGGGGCACAGATACGCAGTATTTT.

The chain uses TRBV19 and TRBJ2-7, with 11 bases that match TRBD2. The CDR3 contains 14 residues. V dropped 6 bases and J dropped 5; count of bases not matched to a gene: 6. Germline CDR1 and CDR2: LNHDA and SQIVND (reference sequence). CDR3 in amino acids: CASSLTSGVDEQYF. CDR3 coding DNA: TGTGCCAGTAGCTTGACTAGCGGGGTCGACGAGCAGTACTTC.

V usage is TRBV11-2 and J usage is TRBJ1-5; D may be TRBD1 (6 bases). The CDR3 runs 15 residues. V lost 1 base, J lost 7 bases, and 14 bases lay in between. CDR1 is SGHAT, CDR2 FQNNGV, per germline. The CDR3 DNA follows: TGTGCCAGCAGCTTAGTCTTTGGGGGCGGGCAGCCCCAGCATTTT. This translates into CASSLVFGGGQPQHF. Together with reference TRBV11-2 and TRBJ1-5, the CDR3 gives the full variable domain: EAGVAQSPRYKIIEKRQSVAFWCNPISGHATLYWYQQILGQGPKLLIQFQNNGVVDDSQLPKDRFSAERLKGVDSTLKIQPAKLEDSAVYLCASSLVFGGGQPQHFGDGTRLSIL.

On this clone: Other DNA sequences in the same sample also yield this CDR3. The CDR3 protein is CASSYTGQGSEAFF. Here the CDR3 DNA reads TGTGCCAGCAGTTACACTGGACAGGGCTCTGAAGCTTTCTTT. The chain is built from TRBV6-5 and TRBJ1-1, with TRBD1 matching over 8 bases. V gave up 2 bases and J gave up 6 bases; unmatched junction bases: 5. The length of the CDR3 is 14 residues. Germline V lookup: CDR1 MNHEY, CDR2 SVGAGI.

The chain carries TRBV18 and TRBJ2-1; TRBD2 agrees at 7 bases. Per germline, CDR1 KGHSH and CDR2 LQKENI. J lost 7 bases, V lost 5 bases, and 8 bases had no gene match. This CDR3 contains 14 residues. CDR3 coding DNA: TGTGCCAGCTCAAGTCTCAGCGGGGTTAATGAGCAGTTCTTC. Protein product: CASSSLSGVNEQFF.

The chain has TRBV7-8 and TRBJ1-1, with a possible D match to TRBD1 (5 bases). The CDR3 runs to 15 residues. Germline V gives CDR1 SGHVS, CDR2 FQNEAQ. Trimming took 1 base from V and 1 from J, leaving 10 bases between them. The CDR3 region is CASSLGRTKNTEAFF. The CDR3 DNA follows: TGTGCCAGCAGCTTAGGTCGGACAAAGAACACTGAAGCTTTCTTT. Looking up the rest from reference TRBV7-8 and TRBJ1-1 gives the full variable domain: GAGVSQSPRYKVAKRGQDVALRCDPISGHVSLFWYQQALGQGPEFLTYFQNEAQLDKSGLPSDRFFAERPEGSVSTLKIQRTQQEDSAVYLCASSLGRTKNTEAFFGQGTRLTVV.

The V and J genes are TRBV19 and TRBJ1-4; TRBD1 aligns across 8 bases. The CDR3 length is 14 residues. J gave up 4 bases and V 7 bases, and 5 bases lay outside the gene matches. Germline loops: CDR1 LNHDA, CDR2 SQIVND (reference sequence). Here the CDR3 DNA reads TGTGCCAGTAAGACAGGGGACTTTAATGAAAAACTGTTTTTT. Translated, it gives CASKTGDFNEKLFF.